A selection of T cell receptor beta chains follows, all from one sample in a study of T cells after yellow fever vaccination. In TCRdb, the 5' RACE reads were re-called with MiXCR into one record per CDR3 protein. The repertoire consists of a few hundred thousand distinct CDR3 sequences, with more than 8.5% occurring once and the leading ten covering more than 15%. The sequencing used PBMCs, collected on the day of the first yellow fever vaccination. These receptors were taken from a man between 18 and 29 years old who received the YFV17D yellow fever vaccine. CDR3s include the opening cysteine and the closing phenylalanine or tryptophan. Each record gives: D gene, V gene, J gene, clone size, CDR3 protein, CDR3 DNA. The D gene is left open where the match is weak. Clone sizes are given selectively: once, few, many, or a class where the clone is expanded.

D: -
V: TRBV12-3/TRBV12-4
J: TRBJ2-7
size: -
CDR3: CASSLGQERYEQYF
DNA: TGTGCCAGCAGTTTAGGGCAGGAGAGATACGAGCAGTACTTC

D: -
V: TRBV7-9
J: TRBJ1-1
size: few
CDR3: CASTYLSGTEAFF
DNA: TGTGCCAGCACCTACCTAAGCGGCACTGAAGCTTTCTTT

D: -
V: TRBV4-3
J: TRBJ2-3
size: few
CDR3: CASSQDSGDVAADTQYF
DNA: TGCGCCAGCAGCCAAGACTCCGGCGACGTGGCGGCAGATACGCAGTATTTT

D: -
V: TRBV27
J: TRBJ2-7
size: few
CDR3: CASSFPGGVQYF
DNA: TGTGCCAGCAGTTTCCCGGGCGGGGTGCAGTACTTC

D: -
V: TRBV7-7
J: TRBJ2-5
size: few
CDR3: CASSRSHGDETQYF
DNA: TGTGCTAGCAGCAGAAGTCACGGCGACGAGACCCAGTACTTC

D: TRBD2
V: TRBV6-4
J: TRBJ2-1
size: medium-sized
CDR3: CASSGTSGTYNEQFF
DNA: TGTGCCAGCAGTGGGACTAGCGGAACCTACAATGAGCAGTTCTTC

D: -
V: TRBV6-5
J: TRBJ1-4
size: many
CDR3: CASSYRFNGFNENLFF
DNA: TGTGCCAGCAGTTACCGCTTTAATGGTTTTAATGAAAACCTGTTTTTT

D: -
V: TRBV12-3/TRBV12-4
J: TRBJ1-2
size: few
CDR3: CASSSSGGVYGYTF
DNA: TGTGCCAGCAGCTCATCTGGGGGGGTCTATGGCTACACCTTC

D: -
V: TRBV6-5
J: TRBJ2-1
size: few
CDR3: CASSSLLSNEQFF
DNA: TGTGCCAGCAGTTCCCTACTCTCCAATGAGCAGTTCTTC

D: TRBD2
V: TRBV5-1
J: TRBJ2-3
size: few
CDR3: CASSPTGAGVADTQYF
DNA: TGCGCCAGCAGCCCAACCGGAGCGGGGGTGGCAGATACGCAGTATTTT

D: -
V: TRBV7-2
J: TRBJ2-5
size: few
CDR3: CASSLAWGYQETQYF
DNA: TGTGCCAGCAGCTTAGCTTGGGGGTACCAAGAGACCCAGTACTTC

D: -
V: TRBV10-3
J: TRBJ2-7
size: -
CDR3: CAISAQSSSYEQYF
DNA: TGTGCCATCAGTGCACAGAGCAGCTCCTACGAGCAGTACTTC

D: -
V: TRBV7-2
J: TRBJ1-6
size: -
CDR3: CASSPLISPLHF
DNA: TGTGCCAGCAGCCCACTCATTTCACCCCTCCACTTT

D: -
V: TRBV18
J: TRBJ1-5
size: -
CDR3: CASSTRTQPQHF
DNA: TGTGCCAGCTCAACCCGTACTCAGCCCCAGCATTTT

D: -
V: TRBV4-3
J: TRBJ1-6
size: many
CDR3: CASSQDGGNSPLHF
DNA: TGCGCCAGCAGCCAAGATGGGGGGAATTCACCCCTCCACTTT

D: TRBD2
V: TRBV5-1
J: TRBJ2-1
size: few
CDR3: CASSLYSGEGGNEQFF
DNA: TGCGCCAGCAGCTTGTATAGCGGGGAAGGGGGAAATGAGCAGTTCTTC

D: -
V: TRBV12-3/TRBV12-4
J: TRBJ1-3
size: few
CDR3: CASSLRGAGSGNTIYF
DNA: TGTGCCAGCAGTTTAAGAGGGGCCGGCTCTGGAAACACCATATATTTT

D: TRBD1
V: TRBV28
J: TRBJ1-1
size: few
CDR3: CASSDRDEAFF
DNA: TGTGCCAGCAGCGACAGGGACGAAGCTTTCTTT

D: -
V: TRBV28
J: TRBJ1-2
size: many
CDR3: CAIEASDRTNYGYTF
DNA: TGTGCCATCGAAGCCTCGGACAGAACTAACTATGGCTACACCTTC

D: -
V: TRBV3-1
J: TRBJ2-3
size: -
CDR3: CASGLLSSTDTQYF
DNA: TGTGCCAGCGGACTCTTATCAAGCACAGATACGCAGTATTTT

D: -
V: TRBV7-6
J: TRBJ2-5
size: -
CDR3: CASSLSESQETQYF
DNA: TGTGCCAGCAGCCTCAGCGAATCCCAAGAGACCCAGTACTTC

D: TRBD1
V: TRBV7-2
J: TRBJ1-5
size: -
CDR3: CASSAGTGGYQPQHF
DNA: TGTGCCAGCAGCGCTGGGACAGGGGGCTATCAGCCCCAGCATTTT

D: -
V: TRBV7-6
J: TRBJ2-5
size: -
CDR3: CASSLGNNHPQETQYF
DNA: TGTGCCAGCAGCTTAGGGAACAACCATCCCCAAGAGACCCAGTACTTC

D: -
V: TRBV20-1
J: TRBJ2-5
size: -
CDR3: CSARDFGKDQETQYF
DNA: TGCAGTGCTAGAGATTTCGGAAAGGACCAAGAGACCCAGTACTTC

D: -
V: TRBV2
J: TRBJ2-3
size: -
CDR3: CASDPGSKGTDTQYF
DNA: TGTGCCAGCGACCCCGGGTCTAAAGGCACAGATACGCAGTATTTT

D: -
V: TRBV6-1
J: TRBJ1-4
size: -
CDR3: CASSDRGGYNEKLFF
DNA: TGTGCCAGCAGTGATCGTGGGGGCTATAATGAAAAACTGTTTTTT

D: -
V: TRBV5-1
J: TRBJ1-1
size: -
CDR3: CASSLVVGKAEAFF
DNA: TGCGCCAGCAGCTTGGTTGTAGGGAAGGCTGAAGCTTTCTTT

D: -
V: TRBV15
J: TRBJ2-4
size: few
CDR3: CATSRGKGEGLNIQYF
DNA: TGTGCCACCAGCAGAGGGAAGGGAGAAGGGTTAAACATTCAGTACTTC

D: TRBD2
V: TRBV6-1
J: TRBJ2-3
size: -
CDR3: CASRPGLAGASSTDTQYF
DNA: TGTGCCAGCAGGCCGGGACTAGCGGGGGCGTCTAGCACAGATACGCAGTATTTT

D: -
V: TRBV9
J: TRBJ2-7
size: few
CDR3: CASSVELGTEQYF
DNA: TGTGCCAGCAGCGTAGAGTTAGGGACCGAGCAGTACTTC

D: TRBD2
V: TRBV7-2
J: TRBJ2-7
size: few
CDR3: CAGSFLAGSEQYF
DNA: TGTGCCGGGTCCTTCTTAGCGGGGAGCGAGCAGTACTTC

D: -
V: TRBV5-1
J: TRBJ1-2
size: many
CDR3: CASSLDRANYGYTF
DNA: TGCGCCAGCAGCTTGGACAGGGCTAACTATGGCTACACCTTC

D: -
V: TRBV12-3/TRBV12-4
J: TRBJ2-7
size: -
CDR3: CASRETGALTYEQYF
DNA: TGTGCCAGCAGGGAAACCGGGGCTTTAACCTACGAGCAGTACTTC

D: -
V: TRBV28
J: TRBJ2-6
size: few
CDR3: CASSRGDSSGANVLTF
DNA: TGTGCCAGCAGTCGAGGCGACAGTTCTGGGGCCAACGTCCTGACTTTC

D: -
V: TRBV20-1
J: TRBJ1-3
size: -
CDR3: CSARDGNTIYF
DNA: TGCAGTGCTAGGGATGGAAACACCATATATTTT

D: TRBD2
V: TRBV12-3/TRBV12-4
J: TRBJ2-5
size: -
CDR3: CASGKEGLAPRETQYF
DNA: TGTGCCAGCGGAAAGGAGGGACTAGCTCCAAGAGAGACCCAGTACTTC

D: -
V: TRBV20-1
J: TRBJ1-6
size: -
CDR3: CSALPQGNSPLHF
DNA: TGCAGTGCCCTACCACAGGGTAATTCACCCCTCCACTTT

D: -
V: TRBV7-2
J: TRBJ1-4
size: -
CDR3: CASSLLGQPDEKLFF
DNA: TGTGCCAGCAGCTTATTAGGGCAGCCGGATGAAAAACTGTTTTTT